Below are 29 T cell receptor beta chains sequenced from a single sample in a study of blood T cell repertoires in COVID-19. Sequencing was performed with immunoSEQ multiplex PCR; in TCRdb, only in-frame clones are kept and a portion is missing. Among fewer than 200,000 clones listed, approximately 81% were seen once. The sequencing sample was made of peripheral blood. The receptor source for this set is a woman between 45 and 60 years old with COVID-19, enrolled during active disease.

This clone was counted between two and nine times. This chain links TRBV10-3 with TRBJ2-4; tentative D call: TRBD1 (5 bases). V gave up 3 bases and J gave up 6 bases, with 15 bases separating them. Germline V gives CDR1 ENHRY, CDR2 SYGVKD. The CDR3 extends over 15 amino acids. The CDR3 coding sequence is TGTGCCATCAGTGAAGGGGCCCGGATAGGAAACATTCAGTACTTC. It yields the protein CAISEGARIGNIQYF.

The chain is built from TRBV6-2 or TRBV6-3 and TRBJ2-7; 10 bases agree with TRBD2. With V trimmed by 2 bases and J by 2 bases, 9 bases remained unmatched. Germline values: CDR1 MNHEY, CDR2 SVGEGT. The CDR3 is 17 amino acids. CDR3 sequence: CASSYGLAGAHTYEQYF. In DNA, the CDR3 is TGTGCCAGCAGTTACGGGCTAGCGGGGGCCCATACCTACGAGCAGTACTTC.

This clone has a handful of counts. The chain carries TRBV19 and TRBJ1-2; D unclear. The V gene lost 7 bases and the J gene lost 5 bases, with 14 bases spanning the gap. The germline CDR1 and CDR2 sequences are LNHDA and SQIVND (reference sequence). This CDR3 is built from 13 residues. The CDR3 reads CASTPQAGYGYTF. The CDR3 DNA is TGTGCCAGTACCCCTCAGGCGGGGTATGGCTACACCTTC.

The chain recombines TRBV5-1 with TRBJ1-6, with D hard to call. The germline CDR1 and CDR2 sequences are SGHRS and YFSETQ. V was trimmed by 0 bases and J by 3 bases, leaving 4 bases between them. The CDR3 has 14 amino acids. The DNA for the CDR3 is TGCGCCAGCAGCTTGGACAGCTATAATTCACCCCTCCACTTT. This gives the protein CASSLDSYNSPLHF.

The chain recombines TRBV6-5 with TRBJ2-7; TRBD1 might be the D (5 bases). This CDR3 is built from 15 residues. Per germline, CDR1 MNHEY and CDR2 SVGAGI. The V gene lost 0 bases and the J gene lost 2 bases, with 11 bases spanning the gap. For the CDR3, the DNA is TGTGCCAGCAGTTACTCGCCAGGGCAACCCTACGAGCAGTACTTC. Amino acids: CASSYSPGQPYEQYF.

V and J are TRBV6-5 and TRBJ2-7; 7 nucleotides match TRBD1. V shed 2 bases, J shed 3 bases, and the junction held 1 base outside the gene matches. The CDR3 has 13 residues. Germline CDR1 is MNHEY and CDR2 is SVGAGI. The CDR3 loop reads CASSYRGLYEQYF. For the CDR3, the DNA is TGTGCCAGCAGTTACAGGGGGCTCTACGAGCAGTACTTC.

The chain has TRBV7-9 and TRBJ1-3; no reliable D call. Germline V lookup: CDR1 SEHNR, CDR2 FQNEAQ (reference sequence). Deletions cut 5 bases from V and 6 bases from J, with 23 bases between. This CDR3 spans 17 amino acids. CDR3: CASSPYSGALAKNTIYF. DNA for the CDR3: TGTGCCAGCAGCCCTTACTCGGGAGCCCTGGCAAAAAACACCATATATTTT.

The CDR3 DNA reads as TGTGCCAGCAGCTTGGTACAGGGGGCCAATCAGCCCCAGCATTTT. Its protein is CASSLVQGANQPQHF. J is TRBJ1-5 and V is TRBV5-5, with 9 bases fitting TRBD1. Trimming took 0 bases from V and 3 from J; bases not matched to a gene: 1. This CDR3 region has 15 residues. The germline V gene encodes CDR1 SGHKS and CDR2 YYEKEE (reference sequence).

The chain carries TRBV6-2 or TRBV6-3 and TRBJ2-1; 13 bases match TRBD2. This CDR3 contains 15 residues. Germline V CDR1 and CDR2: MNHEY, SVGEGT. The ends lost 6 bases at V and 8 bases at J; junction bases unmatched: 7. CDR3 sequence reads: CASRPTSGGAYEQFF. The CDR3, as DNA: TGTGCCAGCAGGCCTACTAGCGGGGGGGCCTATGAGCAGTTCTTC.

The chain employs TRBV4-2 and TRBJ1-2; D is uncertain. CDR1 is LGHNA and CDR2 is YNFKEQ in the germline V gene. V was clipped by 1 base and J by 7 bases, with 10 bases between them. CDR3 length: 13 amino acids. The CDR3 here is CASSQAGIRGYTF. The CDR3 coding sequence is TGTGCCAGCAGCCAAGCCGGGATCCGTGGCTACACCTTC.

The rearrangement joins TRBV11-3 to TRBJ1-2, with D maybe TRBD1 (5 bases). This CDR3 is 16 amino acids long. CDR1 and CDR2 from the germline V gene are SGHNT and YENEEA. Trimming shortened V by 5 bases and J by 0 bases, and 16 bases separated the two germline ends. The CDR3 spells CASSTGETEANYGYTF. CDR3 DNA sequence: TGTGCCAGCAGCACGGGAGAGACAGAAGCTAACTATGGCTACACCTTC.

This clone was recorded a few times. This chain's CDR3 is CASNRGVGDTQYF. The CDR3 region has the DNA TGTGCTAGTAACAGGGGGGTTGGAGATACGCAGTATTTT. The V and J genes are TRBV7-3 and TRBJ2-3, with 8 bases aligning to TRBD1. CDR1 SGHTA and CDR2 FQGTGA come from the germline V gene. CDR3 length: 13 residues.

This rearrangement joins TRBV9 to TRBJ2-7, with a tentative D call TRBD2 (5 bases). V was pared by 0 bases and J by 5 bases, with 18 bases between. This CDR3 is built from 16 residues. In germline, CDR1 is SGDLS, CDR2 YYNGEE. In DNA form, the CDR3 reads TGTGCCAGCAGCGTAGATGGGAGAGGGCCGACCGACGAGCAGTACTTC. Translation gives CASSVDGRGPTDEQYF.

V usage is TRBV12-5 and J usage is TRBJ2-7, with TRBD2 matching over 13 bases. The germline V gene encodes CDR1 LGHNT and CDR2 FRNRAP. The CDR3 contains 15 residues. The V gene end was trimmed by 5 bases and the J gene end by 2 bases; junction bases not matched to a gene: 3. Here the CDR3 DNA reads TGTGCTAGTGGTCCCGGGACTAGCGGGACCTACGAGCAGTACTTC. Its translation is CASGPGTSGTYEQYF.

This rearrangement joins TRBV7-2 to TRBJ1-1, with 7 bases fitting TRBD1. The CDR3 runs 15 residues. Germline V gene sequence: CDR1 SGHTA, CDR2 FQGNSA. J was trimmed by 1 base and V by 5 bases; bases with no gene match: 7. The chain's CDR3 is CASSPPWTGNTEAFF. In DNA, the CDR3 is TGTGCCAGCAGCCCCCCTTGGACAGGGAACACTGAAGCTTTCTTT.

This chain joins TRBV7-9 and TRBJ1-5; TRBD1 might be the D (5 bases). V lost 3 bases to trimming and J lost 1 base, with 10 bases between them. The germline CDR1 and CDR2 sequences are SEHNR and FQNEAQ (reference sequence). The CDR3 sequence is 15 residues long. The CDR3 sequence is CASSLGGVSNQPQHF. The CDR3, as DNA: TGTGCCAGCAGCTTGGGGGGGGTGAGCAATCAGCCCCAGCATTTT.

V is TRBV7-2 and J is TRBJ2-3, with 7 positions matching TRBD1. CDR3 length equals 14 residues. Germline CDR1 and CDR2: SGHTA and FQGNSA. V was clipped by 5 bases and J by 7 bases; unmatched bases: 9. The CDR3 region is CASSPPGQPYTQYF. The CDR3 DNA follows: TGTGCCAGCAGCCCACCGGGACAGCCTTATACGCAGTATTTT.

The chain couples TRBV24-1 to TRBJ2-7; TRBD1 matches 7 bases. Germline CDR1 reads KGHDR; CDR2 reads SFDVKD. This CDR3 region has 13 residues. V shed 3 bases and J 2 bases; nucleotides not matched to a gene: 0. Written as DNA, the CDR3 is TGTGCCACCAGTGATGGGACAGCCTACGAGCAGTACTTC. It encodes CATSDGTAYEQYF.

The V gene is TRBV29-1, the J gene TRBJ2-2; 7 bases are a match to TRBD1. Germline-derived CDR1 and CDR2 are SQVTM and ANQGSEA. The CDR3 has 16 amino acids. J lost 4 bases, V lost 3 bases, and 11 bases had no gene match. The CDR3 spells CSVDGMRTGTTGELFF. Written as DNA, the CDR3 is TGCAGCGTTGATGGGATGAGGACAGGCACCACCGGGGAGCTGTTTTTT.

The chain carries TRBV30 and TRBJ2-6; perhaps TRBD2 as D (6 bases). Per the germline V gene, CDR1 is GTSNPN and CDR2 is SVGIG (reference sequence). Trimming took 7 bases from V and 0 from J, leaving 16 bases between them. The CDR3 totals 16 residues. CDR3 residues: CAFTREPLSGANVLTF. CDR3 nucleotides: TGTGCCTTCACCCGGGAGCCCCTCTCTGGGGCCAACGTCCTGACTTTC.

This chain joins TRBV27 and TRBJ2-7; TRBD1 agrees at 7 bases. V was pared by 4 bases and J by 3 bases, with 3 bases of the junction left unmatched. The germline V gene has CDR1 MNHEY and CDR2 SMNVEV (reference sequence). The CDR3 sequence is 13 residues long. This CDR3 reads CASSSGGYYEQYF. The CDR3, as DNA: TGTGCCAGCAGTTCAGGGGGTTACTACGAGCAGTACTTC.

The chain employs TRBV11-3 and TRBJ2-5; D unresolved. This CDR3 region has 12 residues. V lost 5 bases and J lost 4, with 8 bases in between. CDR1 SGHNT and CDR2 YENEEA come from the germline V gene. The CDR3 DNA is TGTGCCAGCAGCCAGGATGGAGAGACCCAGTACTTC. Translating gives CASSQDGETQYF.

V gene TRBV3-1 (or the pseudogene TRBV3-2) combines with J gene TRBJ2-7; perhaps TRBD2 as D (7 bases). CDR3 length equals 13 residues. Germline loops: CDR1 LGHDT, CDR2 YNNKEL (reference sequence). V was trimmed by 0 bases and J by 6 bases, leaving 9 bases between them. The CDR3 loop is CASSQDRGGEQYF. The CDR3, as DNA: TGTGCCAGCAGCCAAGATAGGGGGGGCGAGCAGTACTTC.

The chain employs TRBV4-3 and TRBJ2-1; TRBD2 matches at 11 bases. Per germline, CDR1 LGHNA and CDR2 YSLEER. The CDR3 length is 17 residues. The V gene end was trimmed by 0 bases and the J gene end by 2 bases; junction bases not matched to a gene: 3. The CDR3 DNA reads TGCGCCAGCAGCCAAGATCCGACTAGCGGGGCCTACAATGAGCAGTTCTTC. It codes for CASSQDPTSGAYNEQFF.

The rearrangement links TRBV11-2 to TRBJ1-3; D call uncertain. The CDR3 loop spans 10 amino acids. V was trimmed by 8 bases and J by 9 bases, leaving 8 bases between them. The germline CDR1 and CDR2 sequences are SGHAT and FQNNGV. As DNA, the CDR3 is TGTGCCAGCGCCACCAGCACCATATATTTT. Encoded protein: CASATSTIYF.

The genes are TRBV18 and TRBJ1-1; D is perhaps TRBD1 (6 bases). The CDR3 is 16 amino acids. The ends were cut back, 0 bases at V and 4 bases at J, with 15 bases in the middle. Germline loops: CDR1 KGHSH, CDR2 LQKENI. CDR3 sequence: CASSPPAQGVSTEAFF. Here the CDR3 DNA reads TGTGCCAGCTCACCACCAGCACAGGGTGTGAGCACTGAAGCTTTCTTT.

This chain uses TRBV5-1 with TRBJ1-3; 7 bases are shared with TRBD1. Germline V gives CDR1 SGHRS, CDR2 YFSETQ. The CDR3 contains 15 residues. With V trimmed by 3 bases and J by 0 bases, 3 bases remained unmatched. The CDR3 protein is CASSSGTVSGNTIYF. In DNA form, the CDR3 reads TGCGCCAGCAGCTCCGGGACAGTCTCTGGAAACACCATATATTTT.

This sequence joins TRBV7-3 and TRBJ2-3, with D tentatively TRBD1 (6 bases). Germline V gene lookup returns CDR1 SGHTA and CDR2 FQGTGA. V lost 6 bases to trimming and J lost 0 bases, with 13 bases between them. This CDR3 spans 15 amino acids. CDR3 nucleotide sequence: TGTGCCAGCAGTATACAGGGTGGGAGCACAGATACGCAGTATTTT. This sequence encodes CASSIQGGSTDTQYF.

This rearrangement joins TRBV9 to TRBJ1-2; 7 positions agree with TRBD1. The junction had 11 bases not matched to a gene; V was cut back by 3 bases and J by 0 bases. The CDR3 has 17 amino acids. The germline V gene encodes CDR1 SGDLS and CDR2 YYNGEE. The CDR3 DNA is TGTGCCAGCAGCGCCCAGGACAGGTTCTCCTCTAACTATGGCTACACCTTC. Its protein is CASSAQDRFSSNYGYTF. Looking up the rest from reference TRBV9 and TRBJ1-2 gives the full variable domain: DSGVTQTPKHLITATGQRVTLRCSPRSGDLSVYWYQQSLDQGLQFLIQYYNGEERAKGNILERFSAQQFPDLHSELNLSSLELGDSALYFCASSAQDRFSSNYGYTFGSGTRLTVV.